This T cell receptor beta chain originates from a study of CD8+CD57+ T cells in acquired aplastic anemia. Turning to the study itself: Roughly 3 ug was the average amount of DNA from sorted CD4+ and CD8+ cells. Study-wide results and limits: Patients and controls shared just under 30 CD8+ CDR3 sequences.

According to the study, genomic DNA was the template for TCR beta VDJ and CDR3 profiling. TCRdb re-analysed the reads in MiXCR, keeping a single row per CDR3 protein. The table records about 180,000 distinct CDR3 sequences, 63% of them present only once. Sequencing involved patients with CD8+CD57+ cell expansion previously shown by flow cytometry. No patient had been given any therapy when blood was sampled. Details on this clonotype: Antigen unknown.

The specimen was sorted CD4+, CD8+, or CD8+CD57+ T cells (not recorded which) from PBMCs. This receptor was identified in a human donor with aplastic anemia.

CDR3: CASTITWGNQPQHF. CDR3 coding DNA: TGTGCCAGTACTATTACTTGGGGGAATCAGCCCCAGCATTTT. The chain recombines TRBV19 with TRBJ1-5; perhaps TRBD1 as D (5 bases). CDR1 LNHDA and CDR2 SQIVND come from the germline V gene (reference sequence). CDR3 size: 14 residues. V was cut by 7 bases and J by 4 bases, with 14 bases left in between.